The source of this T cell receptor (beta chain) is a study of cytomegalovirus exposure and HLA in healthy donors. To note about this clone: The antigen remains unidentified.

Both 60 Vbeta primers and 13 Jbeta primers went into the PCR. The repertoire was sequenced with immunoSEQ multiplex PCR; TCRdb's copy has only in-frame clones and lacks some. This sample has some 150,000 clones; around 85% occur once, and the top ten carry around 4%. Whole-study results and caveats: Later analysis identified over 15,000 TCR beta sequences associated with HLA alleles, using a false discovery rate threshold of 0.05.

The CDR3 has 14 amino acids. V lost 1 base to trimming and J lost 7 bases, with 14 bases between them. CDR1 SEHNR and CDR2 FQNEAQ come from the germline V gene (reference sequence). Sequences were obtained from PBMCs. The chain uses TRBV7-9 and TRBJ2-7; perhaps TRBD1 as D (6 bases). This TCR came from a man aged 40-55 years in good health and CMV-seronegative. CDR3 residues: CASSLDTGWREQYF. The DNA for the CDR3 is TGTGCCAGCAGCTTAGATACAGGGTGGAGGGAGCAGTACTTC.